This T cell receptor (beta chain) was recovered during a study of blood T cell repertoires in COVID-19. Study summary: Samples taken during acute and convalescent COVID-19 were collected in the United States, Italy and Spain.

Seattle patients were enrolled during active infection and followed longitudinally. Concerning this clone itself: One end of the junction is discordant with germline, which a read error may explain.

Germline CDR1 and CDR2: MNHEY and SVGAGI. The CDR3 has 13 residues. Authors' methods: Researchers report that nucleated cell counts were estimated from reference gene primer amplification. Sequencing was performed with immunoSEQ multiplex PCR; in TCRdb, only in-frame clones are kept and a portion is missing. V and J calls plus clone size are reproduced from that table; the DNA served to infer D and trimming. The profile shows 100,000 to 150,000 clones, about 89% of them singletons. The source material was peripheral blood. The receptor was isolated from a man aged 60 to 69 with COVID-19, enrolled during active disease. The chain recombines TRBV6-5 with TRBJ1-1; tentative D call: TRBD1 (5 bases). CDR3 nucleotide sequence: TGTGCCAGCAGTTCCGGGGGGAACGCTGAAGCTTTCTTT. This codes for CASSSGGNAEAFF.